This entry is about one T cell receptor (beta chain). Seattle's cohort entered during active infection and was followed longitudinally. This specimen comes from a study of blood T cell repertoires in COVID-19. Study at large: COVID-19 samples, acute and convalescent, were from the United States, Italy and Spain.

The authors' processing: The assay estimated nucleated cells by amplifying reference gene primers. Here immunoSEQ multiplex PCR was the method, and the copy in TCRdb shows in-frame clones only, minus some. From that table come the V and J calls and clone size; the DNA was used to work out D and trimming. The profile shows approximately 170,000 clones, less than 90% of them singletons. The origin of this receptor is an older woman with COVID-19, enrolled during active disease. The sequenced sample was peripheral blood.

CDR3 in DNA: TGTGCCAGCGGTTTTGAGACTAGCCTTTACAATGAGCAGTTCTTC. Translation: CASGFETSLYNEQFF. The chain is built from TRBV7-7 and TRBJ2-1; 7 bases fit TRBD2. Per the germline V gene, CDR1 is SSHAT and CDR2 is FNYEAQ (reference sequence). This CDR3 is 15 amino acids long. Trimming took 8 bases from V and 4 from J; bases not matched to a gene: 11.